Described below is a single T cell receptor (delta chain) sequence and its context. Its target is unknown. The data were taken from a study of Vδ1+ human thymocytes. Whole-study results and caveats: Highly polyclonal TRG and TRD repertoires with Gaussian CDR3 length distributions appeared in thymus.

Germline assignment: CDR1 TSWWSYY and CDR2 QGS. With 2 bases clipped from V and 0 bases from J, the junction kept 6 bases outside the gene matches. This CDR3 contains 17 residues. Extracted RNA was reverse transcribed into cDNA. The CDR3 regions were amplified by multiplex PCR from V-gene primers to a constant-region primer. TCRdb re-called the multiplex PCR reads with CATT. Of 50,000 to 75,000 delta-chain clones listed, more than 13% are singletons. The receptor's source is a girl under two years old who had congenital heart surgery. The sample taken for sequencing was Vdelta1+ gamma-delta thymocytes from the thymus. Sample subset: FACS-sorted CD3+ TCRalphabeta- TCRVdelta1+ TCRVdelta2- thymocytes. The V gene is TRDV1, the J gene TRDJ1; TRDD3 matches at 10 bases. This chain's CDR3 is CALGEFTGGSYTDKLIF. In DNA, the CDR3 is TGTGCTCTTGGGGAATTTACTGGGGGATCCTACACCGATAAACTCATCTTT.